These 7 T cell receptor beta chains came from one sample sequenced in a study of T cell responses to AZD1222 COVID-19 vaccine. Sequencing used immunoSEQ multiplex PCR; TCRdb keeps in-frame clones, though not all of them. The data contain 120,000 or so clones, more than 75% of them singletons. The sample consisted of peripheral blood, taken on day 0 of AZD1222 vaccination. The source is an adult in good health.

The CDR3 sequence is CASSFIGQPGTMRTHGYTF. DNA for the CDR3: TGTGCCAGCAGCTTTATAGGCCAGCCGGGGACCATGAGGACCCATGGCTACACCTTC. This chain connects TRBV7-4 to TRBJ1-2, with a weak D call TRBD1 (5 bases). With 3 bases removed from V and 6 bases from J, the gap between germline ends came to 29 bases. The CDR3 length is 19 residues. Germline V gene data show CDR1 as SGHVT and CDR2 as SQSDAQ.

Of note for this clone: The junction departs from the called germline gene at one end, perhaps through a read error. The chain is built from TRBV10-2 and TRBJ2-3, with TRBD2 matching over 8 bases. The germline V gene encodes CDR1 WSHSY and CDR2 SAAADI. This CDR3 is built from 15 residues. The CDR3 DNA is TGCGCCAGCAGTGACCCCCGGACTAGCACGGATACGCAGTATTTT. This sequence encodes CASSDPRTSTDTQYF.

The chain joins TRBV5-6 to TRBJ1-5; D remains ambiguous. This CDR3 is 14 amino acids long. V was shortened by 1 base and J by 6 bases, with 11 bases between the two germline ends. Looked up from germline, CDR1 is SGHDT and CDR2 is YYEEEE. Here the CDR3 reads CASSLYVSGQPQHF. CDR3 sequence (DNA): TGTGCCAGCAGCTTGTACGTCAGCGGTCAGCCCCAGCATTTT. Complete variable domain (other parts from reference TRBV5-6 and TRBJ1-5): DAGVTQSPTHLIKTRGQQVTLRCSPKSGHDTVSWYQQALGQGPQFIFQYYEEEERQRGNFPDRFSGHQFPNYSSELNVNALLLGDSALYLCASSLYVSGQPQHFGDGTRLSIL.

This clone has a single count. The J gene is TRBJ1-6, the V gene TRBV20-1, with D tentatively TRBD1 (5 bases). The germline gives CDR1 DFQATT, CDR2 SNEGSKA (reference sequence). The V and J ends lost 3 bases and 7 bases respectively, with 19 bases between them. The CDR3 sequence is 16 residues long. In DNA, the CDR3 is TGCAGTGCTAGTTTGACCGGGCAGGGCAGGAATTCACCCCTCCACTTT. Translation gives CSASLTGQGRNSPLHF.

This clone was counted a few times. The genes are TRBV2 and TRBJ2-2, with 7 nucleotides matching TRBD1. The V gene end was trimmed by 6 bases and the J gene end by 1 base; junction bases not matched to a gene: 2. The germline CDR1 and CDR2 sequences are SNHLY and FYNNEI. The CDR3 runs to 14 residues. The CDR3 sequence: CASSRDRNTGELFF. CDR3 in DNA: TGTGCCAGCAGCCGGGACAGGAACACCGGGGAGCTGTTTTTT.

The chain joins TRBV6-6 to TRBJ1-6; D remains unclear. CDR1 MNHNY and CDR2 SVGAGI come from the germline V gene (reference sequence). This CDR3 is 14 amino acids long. V lost 6 bases, J lost 2 bases, and 8 bases lay in between. The CDR3 bases are TGTGCCAGCAGAAGTAAGCCCTATAATTCACCCCTCCACTTT. It is translated as CASRSKPYNSPLHF.

This clone was counted only a few times. The genes are TRBV5-8 and TRBJ1-5; tentatively, D is TRBD1 (5 bases). Trimming shortened V by 4 bases and J by 2 bases, and 13 bases separated the two germline ends. Germline V gives CDR1 SGHTS, CDR2 YDEGEE. There are 15 residues in the CDR3. In nucleotides, the CDR3 is TGTGCCAGCAGCCCGGGACCACAAGGCAATCAGCCCCAGCATTTT. Translated: CASSPGPQGNQPQHF.